This T cell receptor beta chain was sequenced in a study of T cells after yellow fever vaccination. Notes on the study in general: Contamination of FACS-sorted repertoires by abundant clonotypes from the bulk population could occur.

TCRdb used MiXCR to reprocess the 5' RACE reads, holding one entry per CDR3 protein. The data show 300,000 to 400,000 distinct CDR3 sequences, with 9.5% to 15% seen just once and 2.5% to 4% held by the top ten. The CDR3 covers 13 residues. V was cut by 4 bases and J by 6 bases, with 10 bases left in between. CDR1 and CDR2 from the germline V gene are LNHNV and YYDKDF (reference sequence). Turning to this clonotype: Its antigen remains unknown.

The rearrangement joins TRBV15 to TRBJ1-5; no firm D call. The receptor was derived from a man aged 18 to 29 who received the YFV17D yellow fever vaccine. The specimen was CD4+ T cells sorted from PBMCs, collected 15 days after the yellow fever booster vaccination. In DNA form, the CDR3 reads TGTGCCACCAGCATCGAGGCGGGTCAGCCCCAGCATTTT. Translating it yields CATSIEAGQPQHF.